This TCR beta chain was recorded in a study of radiation and T cells in renal cell carcinoma. The CDR3 is made up of 15 amino acids. Per germline, CDR1 SGHTA and CDR2 FQGNSA. Germline trimming cut 2 bases from V and 5 bases from J; bases unmatched to any gene: 5. Clones were sequenced by immunoSEQ multiplex PCR, and TCRdb holds only the in-frame ones, with some missing. The table includes 150,000 or so clones, around 89% detected once. As for time point: baseline pretreatment blood. Treatment in this sample: 15 Gy SBRT to primary tumor, nephrectomy 4 weeks later. The V gene is TRBV7-2, the J gene TRBJ2-5; TRBD2 matches at 10 bases. Sequencing used blood, obtained from a patient whose treatment included radiotherapy and nephrectomy. This TCR came from a woman in her sixties or seventies with renal cell carcinoma. The CDR3 loop reads CASSLQRGGRETQYF. DNA of the CDR3: TGTGCCAGCAGCTTACAGCGGGGGGGCCGGGAGACCCAGTACTTC.